This TCR beta chain was found in a study of CD4 T cells in relation to SARS-CoV-2 and coronaviruses. On the study more broadly: PBMCs were cultured with antigen for roughly nine days before TCR beta sequencing. Convalescent patients had median age about 40 years, range about 20 to 72.

The CDR3 is 14 amino acids. The V end was cut by 7 bases, the J end by 2 bases, with 9 bases between. Germline-derived CDR1 and CDR2 are SNHLY and FYNNEI. Only in-frame clones appear in the TCRdb table, and some are missing; sequencing was by immunoSEQ multiplex PCR. The sample contains around 45,000 clones, roughly 82% of which appear only once. As regards this clone: The antigen is unknown.

The specimen was naive CD4+ T cells from PBMCs, cultured in vitro. Subset meaning: naive CD4+ T cells isolated by negative enrichment. This TCR was sampled from an adult with COVID-19. This chain uses TRBV2 with TRBJ1-6; D not resolved. The CDR3 sequence: CASTQEAYNSPLHF. Here the CDR3 DNA reads TGTGCCAGCACCCAGGAGGCCTATAATTCACCCCTCCACTTT. Variable domain in full (rest from reference TRBV2 and TRBJ1-6): EPEVTQTPSHQVTQMGQEVILRCVPISNHLYFYWYRQILGQKVEFLVSFYNNEISEKSEIFDDQFSVERPDGSNFTLKIRSTKLEDSAMYFCASTQEAYNSPLHFGNGTRLTVT.